The 21 T cell receptor beta chains reported below all come from one sample, sequenced in a study of shared clonotypes between healthy human individuals. The table came from immunoSEQ multiplex PCR; TCRdb's copy has only in-frame clones and leaves some out. The sample includes about 610,000 clones, approximately 96% seen only once; the top ten take 0.11%. Positive CCR7 selection of CD45RO-negative cells yielded the naive CD8 cells, and terminally differentiated effector memory CD45RA+ cells were excluded. The sequenced material came from naive CD8+ T cells sorted from blood. These receptors were collected from a woman in her 30s in good health.

The chain combines TRBV19 with TRBJ2-2; D gene ambiguous. V shed 3 bases and J shed 1 base, with 6 bases lying between them. CDR1 LNHDA and CDR2 SQIVND come from the germline V gene (reference sequence). This CDR3 comprises 14 residues. The DNA for the CDR3 is TGTGCCAGTAGTATGATCGAGAACACCGGGGAGCTGTTTTTT. It codes for CASSMIENTGELFF.

The chain joins TRBV4-1 to TRBJ1-5, with 8 positions matching TRBD1. V was pared by 3 bases and J by 4 bases, with 5 bases of the junction left unmatched. CDR3 size: 15 residues. Germline CDR1 MGHRA, CDR2 YSYEKL. This chain's CDR3 is CASSHGQGHNQPQHF. CDR3 coding DNA: TGCGCCAGCAGCCATGGACAGGGCCATAATCAGCCCCAGCATTTT.

This chain connects TRBV4-2 to TRBJ1-2; 9 nucleotides match TRBD1. The CDR3 contains 17 residues. V dropped 2 bases and J dropped 1; count of bases not matched to a gene: 8. Germline assignment: CDR1 LGHNA and CDR2 YNFKEQ. In DNA, the CDR3 is TGTGCCAGCAGCCAACCGGGACAGGGAGGGTTTAACTATGGCTACACCTTC. It encodes CASSQPGQGGFNYGYTF.

The chain carries TRBV27 and TRBJ1-1, with 7 bases lining up with TRBD1. The ends lost 2 bases at V and 0 bases at J; junction bases unmatched: 3. The CDR3 runs to 15 residues. Germline-derived CDR1 and CDR2 are MNHEY and SMNVEV (reference sequence). The CDR3 loop reads CASSLRDSMNTEAFF. The CDR3 coding sequence is TGTGCCAGCAGTTTAAGGGACAGTATGAACACTGAAGCTTTCTTT.

The V call is TRBV4-1, the J call TRBJ1-5; D is ambiguous. V was clipped by 1 base and J by 12 bases, with 7 bases between them. The germline V gene has CDR1 MGHRA and CDR2 YSYEKL. The CDR3 has 11 amino acids. CDR3 residues: CASSQGLHQHF. In nucleotides, the CDR3 is TGCGCCAGCAGCCAAGGACTCCACCAGCATTTT.

The chain carries TRBV7-8 and TRBJ2-7; possibly TRBD2 for D (6 bases). The V gene lost 5 bases and the J gene lost 4 bases, with 9 bases spanning the gap. This CDR3 contains 12 residues. CDR1 is SGHVS, CDR2 FQNEAQ, per germline. In nucleotides, the CDR3 is TGTGCCAGCAGCCCCGGAGGGTACGAGCAGTACTTC. Translated: CASSPGGYEQYF. The variable domain in full, completed from reference TRBV7-8 and TRBJ2-7, reads GAGVSQSPRYKVAKRGQDVALRCDPISGHVSLFWYQQALGQGPEFLTYFQNEAQLDKSGLPSDRFFAERPEGSVSTLKIQRTQQEDSAVYLCASSPGGYEQYFGPGTRLTVT.

As concerns this clone: Other DNA sequences of this sample code for an identical CDR3. The chain recombines TRBV7-3 with TRBJ2-2; D uncertain. Per germline, CDR1 SGHTA and CDR2 FQGTGA. This CDR3 is built from 12 residues. V lost 5 bases, J lost 2 bases, and 3 bases lay in between. CDR3 coding DNA: TGTGCCAGCAGCCCAAACACCGGGGAGCTGTTTTTT. Translation gives CASSPNTGELFF.

The V gene is TRBV9, the J gene TRBJ1-1; D unclear. The CDR3 is 13 amino acids. Germline V CDR1 and CDR2: SGDLS, YYNGEE. Trimming shortened V by 2 bases and J by 4 bases, and 9 bases separated the two germline ends. The CDR3 spells CASSVTGSTEAFF. As DNA, the CDR3 is TGTGCCAGCAGCGTCACGGGGAGCACTGAAGCTTTCTTT. The variable domain in full, completed from reference TRBV9 and TRBJ1-1, reads DSGVTQTPKHLITATGQRVTLRCSPRSGDLSVYWYQQSLDQGLQFLIQYYNGEERAKGNILERFSAQQFPDLHSELNLSSLELGDSALYFCASSVTGSTEAFFGQGTRLTVV.

The chain uses TRBV14 and TRBJ1-1, with 7 bases fitting TRBD1. Germline V gene data show CDR1 as SGHDN and CDR2 as FVKESK. The CDR3 runs to 15 residues. J lost 1 base, V lost 4 bases, and 6 bases had no gene match. This CDR3 is CASSPRQGRNTEAFF. Written as DNA, the CDR3 is TGTGCCAGCAGCCCGCGACAGGGTCGGAACACTGAAGCTTTCTTT.

The rearrangement joins TRBV7-3 to TRBJ2-1; 10 nucleotides match TRBD2. The V and J ends lost 5 bases and 6 bases, in that order; junction bases with no gene match: 10. Germline loops: CDR1 SGHTA, CDR2 FQGTGA. The CDR3 runs 16 residues. In DNA form, the CDR3 reads TGTGCCAGCAGCCCGTCAGCGGGAGGGGTGTTCAATGAGCAGTTCTTC. It translates to CASSPSAGGVFNEQFF.

The genes are TRBV28 and TRBJ2-7, with D hard to call. The CDR3 extends over 16 amino acids. Germline CDR1 MDHEN, CDR2 SYDVKM. V lost 6 bases, J lost 5 bases, and 23 bases lay in between. This CDR3 reads CASSLPPPDPRNEQYF. In DNA, the CDR3 is TGTGCCAGCAGCTTACCCCCCCCGGACCCGAGGAACGAGCAGTACTTC.

The chain has TRBV6-5 and TRBJ1-2; no definite D call. Germline V gene data show CDR1 as MNHEY and CDR2 as SVGAGI. The CDR3 consists of 14 residues. V shed 2 bases and J shed 1 base, with 8 bases lying between them. CDR3 sequence: CASSYLGGNYGYTF. The CDR3 DNA reads as TGTGCCAGCAGTTACCTAGGAGGTAACTATGGCTACACCTTC.

The genes are TRBV27 and TRBJ2-3; D is undetermined. Germline-derived CDR1 and CDR2 are MNHEY and SMNVEV (reference sequence). V was shortened by 5 bases and J by 2 bases, with 17 bases between the two germline ends. This CDR3 comprises 16 residues. CDR3 protein: CASSPVLSPLTDTQYF. In DNA, the CDR3 is TGTGCCAGCAGTCCCGTTCTTTCCCCACTCACAGATACGCAGTATTTT.

This clone showed up just once. V is TRBV10-1 and J is TRBJ2-1; D gene unclear. Trimming shortened V by 1 base and J by 3 bases, and 4 bases separated the two germline ends. CDR1 and CDR2 from the germline V gene are WNHNN and SYGVQD (reference sequence). The CDR3 totals 13 residues. DNA for the CDR3: TGCGCCAGCAGTGAGTTAAGCTACAATGAGCAGTTCTTC. Protein sequence: CASSELSYNEQFF.

This clone came up once. The CDR3 protein is CASRRTGGNYEQYF. The CDR3 nucleotides are TGTGCCAGCAGGCGAACAGGGGGGAACTACGAGCAGTACTTC. This chain uses TRBV27 with TRBJ2-7; 8 bases agree with TRBD1. Germline trimming cut 6 bases from V and 3 bases from J; bases unmatched to any gene: 7. Germline V CDR1 and CDR2: MNHEY, SMNVEV (reference sequence). The CDR3 contains 14 residues.

The rearrangement uses TRBV13 and TRBJ1-1, with no clear D. The germline gives CDR1 PRHDT, CDR2 FYEKMQ (reference sequence). V lost 4 bases and J lost 0, with 18 bases in between. The CDR3 extends over 17 amino acids. The chain's CDR3 is CASSSTAAATMNTEAFF. CDR3 in DNA: TGTGCCAGCAGCTCCACGGCGGCAGCTACCATGAACACTGAAGCTTTCTTT.

The J gene is TRBJ2-7, the V gene TRBV7-9; 12 nucleotides align to TRBD1. Germline V lookup: CDR1 SEHNR, CDR2 FQNEAQ (reference sequence). Trimming at V came to 4 bases and at J to 5 bases, leaving 9 bases not matched to a gene. The CDR3 is made up of 16 amino acids. The CDR3 DNA is TGTGCCAGCAGCTCCGGGACAGGGGGCCCTCGGAACGAGCAGTACTTC. It is translated as CASSSGTGGPRNEQYF.

The genes are TRBV14 and TRBJ2-1, with D possibly TRBD2 on 6 matching bases. Germline CDR1 reads SGHDN; CDR2 reads FVKESK. V gave up 0 bases and J gave up 6 bases, with 18 bases separating them. The CDR3 runs to 17 residues. The CDR3 DNA is TGTGCCAGCAGCCAAGATCAAGGAGGGAGCTTCTCCAATGAGCAGTTCTTC. Amino acid sequence: CASSQDQGGSFSNEQFF.

This rearrangement joins TRBV5-5 to TRBJ2-2, with no clear D. Germline loops: CDR1 SGHKS, CDR2 YYEKEE (reference sequence). The CDR3 loop spans 15 amino acids. The V end lost 1 base, the J end lost 5 bases, and 12 bases lay between the germline ends. Here the CDR3 DNA reads TGTGCCAGCAGCTTGCAGAGCTTACGGACCGGGGAGCTGTTTTTT. Translated, it gives CASSLQSLRTGELFF.

The chain carries TRBV4-1 and TRBJ2-2; D is uncertain. CDR1 is MGHRA and CDR2 is YSYEKL in the germline V gene. Trimming left V 1 base short and J 6 bases short, with 9 bases between. CDR3 size: 14 residues. In DNA form, the CDR3 reads TGCGCCAGCAGCCAAGTTGGCAGGCCCGGGGAGCTGTTTTTT. Amino acids: CASSQVGRPGELFF.

The rearrangement joins TRBV5-4 to TRBJ2-1; D ambiguous. Germline V gene lookup returns CDR1 SGHNT and CDR2 YYREEE (reference sequence). Deletions cut 1 base from V and 8 bases from J, with 7 bases between. The CDR3 spans 12 residues. The CDR3 DNA follows: TGTGCCAGCAGCTTGATGAGCGATGAGCAGTTCTTC. This gives the protein CASSLMSDEQFF. The complete variable domain, with remaining parts taken from reference TRBV5-4 and TRBJ2-1, reads ETGVTQSPTHLIKTRGQQVTLRCSSQSGHNTVSWYQQALGQGPQFIFQYYREEENGRGNFPPRFSGLQFPNYSSELNVNALELDDSALYLCASSLMSDEQFFGPGTRLTVL.